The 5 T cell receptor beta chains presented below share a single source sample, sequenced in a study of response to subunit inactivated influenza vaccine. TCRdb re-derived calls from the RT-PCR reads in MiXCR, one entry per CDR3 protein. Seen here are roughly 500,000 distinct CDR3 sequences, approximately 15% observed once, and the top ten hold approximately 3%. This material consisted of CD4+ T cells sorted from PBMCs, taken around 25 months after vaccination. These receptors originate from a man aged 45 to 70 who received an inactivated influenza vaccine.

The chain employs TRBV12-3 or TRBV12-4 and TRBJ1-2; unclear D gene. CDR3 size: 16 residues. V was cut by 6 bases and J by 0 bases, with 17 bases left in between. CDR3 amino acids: CASRRGRRSANYGYTF. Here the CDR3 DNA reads TGTGCCAGCAGGCGAGGCAGACGGAGCGCTAACTATGGCTACACCTTC.

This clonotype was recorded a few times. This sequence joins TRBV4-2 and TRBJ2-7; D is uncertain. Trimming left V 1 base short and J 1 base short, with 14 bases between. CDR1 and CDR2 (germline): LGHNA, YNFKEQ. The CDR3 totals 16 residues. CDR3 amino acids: CASSQGRGGLSYEQYF. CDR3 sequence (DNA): TGTGCCAGCAGCCAAGGCCGTGGCGGATTATCCTACGAGCAGTACTTC.

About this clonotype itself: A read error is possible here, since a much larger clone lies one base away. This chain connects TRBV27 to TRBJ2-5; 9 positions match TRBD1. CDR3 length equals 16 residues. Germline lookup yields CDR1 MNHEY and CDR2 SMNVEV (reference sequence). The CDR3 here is CARSLGGGQGEETQYF. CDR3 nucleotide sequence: TGTGCCAGAAGTTTGGGTGGGGGACAGGGAGAAGAGACCCAGTACTTC.

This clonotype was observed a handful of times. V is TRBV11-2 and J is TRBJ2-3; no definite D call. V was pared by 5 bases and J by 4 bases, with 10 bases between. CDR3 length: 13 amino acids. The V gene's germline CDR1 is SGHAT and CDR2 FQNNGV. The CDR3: CASSHYQADTQYF. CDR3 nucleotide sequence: TGTGCCAGCAGCCACTACCAGGCAGATACGCAGTATTTT.

Written as DNA, the CDR3 is TGCAGTGCTAGCACTAGCGGGAGCGGTGAGCAGTTCTTC. This translates into CSASTSGSGEQFF. The V and J genes are TRBV20-1 and TRBJ2-1, with TRBD2 identical over 11 bases. The CDR3 covers 13 residues. Trimming cost V 3 bases and J 9 bases; bases outside gene matches: 4. Germline V CDR1 and CDR2: DFQATT, SNEGSKA (reference sequence).